The 16 T cell receptor beta chains listed next were all sequenced from one sample in a study of blood T cell repertoires in COVID-19. Profiling relied on immunoSEQ multiplex PCR, and the TCRdb table lists in-frame clones only, not all of them. The sample has 84,000 or so clones, more than 70% seen once. Sequences were obtained from peripheral blood. The origin of the receptors is a man older than 75 with active or convalescent COVID-19.

V usage is TRBV12-3 or TRBV12-4 and J usage is TRBJ2-7; D remains ambiguous. CDR3 length: 11 residues. V was trimmed by 5 bases and J by 10 bases, leaving 12 bases between them. This CDR3 is CASSMTQAQYF. In nucleotides, the CDR3 is TGTGCCAGCAGTATGACCCAGGCTCAGTACTTC.

The chain employs TRBV29-1 and TRBJ1-2, with D possibly matching TRBD1 (6 bases). This CDR3 comprises 15 residues. CDR1 is SQVTM, CDR2 ANQGSEA, per germline. V was shortened by 0 bases and J by 6 bases, with 17 bases between the two germline ends. CDR3 nucleotide sequence: TGCAGCGTTGAAGATCAGCAGGGGCGATTTGATGGCTACACCTTC. Its protein product is CSVEDQQGRFDGYTF. Full variable domain (rest looked up from reference TRBV29-1 and TRBJ1-2): SAVISQKPSRDICQRGTSLTIQCQVDSQVTMMFWYRQQPGQSLTLIATANQGSEATYESGFVIDKFPISRPNLTFSTLTVSNMSPEDSSIYLCSVEDQQGRFDGYTFGSGTRLTVV.

This chain connects TRBV28 to TRBJ2-1; maybe TRBD2 (5 bases). CDR1 and CDR2 from the germline V gene are MDHEN and SYDVKM. CDR3 size: 11 residues. V lost 5 bases and J 7 bases, leaving 6 bases between the germline ends. CDR3: CASSRRNEQFF. The CDR3 DNA reads as TGTGCCAGCAGTCGGAGGAATGAGCAGTTCTTC.

The CDR3 coding sequence is TGTGCCAGCAGCCAAGACAGGGGTTGGGTGAACACTGAAGCTTTCTTT. Translation gives CASSQDRGWVNTEAFF. This chain uses TRBV5-6 with TRBJ1-1, with 8 positions matching TRBD1. CDR3 size: 16 residues. Germline-derived CDR1 and CDR2 are SGHDT and YYEEEE. With V trimmed by 4 bases and J by 0 bases, 8 bases remained unmatched.

The CDR3 protein is CASSSGQGRTEAFF. CDR3 in DNA: TGTGCCAGCAGCTCTGGACAGGGGCGGACTGAAGCTTTCTTT. This sequence joins TRBV5-4 and TRBJ1-1, with 9 bases identical to TRBD1. This CDR3 contains 14 residues. With V trimmed by 3 bases and J by 5 bases, 5 bases remained unmatched. Germline loops: CDR1 SGHNT, CDR2 YYREEE (reference sequence). The full variable domain, completed using reference TRBV5-4 and TRBJ1-1, is ETGVTQSPTHLIKTRGQQVTLRCSSQSGHNTVSWYQQALGQGPQFIFQYYREEENGRGNFPPRFSGLQFPNYSSELNVNALELDDSALYLCASSSGQGRTEAFFGQGTRLTVV.

The chain combines TRBV9 with TRBJ2-5, with a possible D match to TRBD2 (6 bases). The V end was cut by 0 bases, the J end by 2 bases, with 8 bases between. The CDR3 length is 14 residues. The germline V gene has CDR1 SGDLS and CDR2 YYNGEE. CDR3 region: CASSVAGTQETQYF. The CDR3 coding sequence is TGTGCCAGCAGCGTAGCCGGGACTCAAGAGACCCAGTACTTC.

CDR3 coding DNA: TGTGCCAGCAGCTTAGGGCTTGGACCGGAGGGCATTCAGTACTTC. Its translation is CASSLGLGPEGIQYF. The chain carries TRBV11-2 and TRBJ2-4; perhaps TRBD2 as D (6 bases). The CDR3 runs to 15 residues. Trimming removed 1 base from V and 9 bases from J, with 16 bases in between. Looked up from germline, CDR1 is SGHAT and CDR2 is FQNNGV.

The CDR3 is CASSPRDSYNSPLHF. The CDR3 region has the DNA TGTGCCAGCAGCCCTCGGGACAGTTATAATTCACCCCTCCACTTT. The V gene is TRBV4-2, the J gene TRBJ1-6, with 7 nucleotides matching TRBD1. The germline V gene has CDR1 LGHNA and CDR2 YNFKEQ. The junction had 4 bases not matched to a gene; V was cut back by 4 bases and J by 4 bases. The CDR3 sequence is 15 residues long.

V gene TRBV29-1 combines with J gene TRBJ2-1; 7 bases fit TRBD2. The CDR3 is made up of 14 amino acids. Per the germline V gene, CDR1 is SQVTM and CDR2 is ANQGSEA. V lost 5 bases and J lost 4; bases outside the gene matches: 8. CDR3 sequence reads: CSVLASGFYNEQFF. In DNA form, the CDR3 reads TGCAGCGTTTTAGCTAGCGGATTTTACAATGAGCAGTTCTTC.

This chain connects TRBV7-2 to TRBJ1-2; 7 bases match TRBD1. This CDR3 has 14 amino acids. The trim removed 2 bases at V and 3 bases at J, leaving 3 bases unmatched. CDR1 is SGHTA, CDR2 FQGNSA, per germline. The CDR3 nucleotides read TGTGCCAGCAGCTTAATAGGACAGGACTATGGCTACACCTTC. Its protein is CASSLIGQDYGYTF.

The V call is TRBV18, the J call TRBJ2-1, with unresolved D. The CDR3 is made up of 15 amino acids. CDR1 is KGHSH and CDR2 is LQKENI in the germline V gene. With 4 bases removed from V and 0 bases from J, the gap between germline ends came to 10 bases. CDR3 protein: CASSLDKSSYNEQFF. The CDR3 DNA follows: TGTGCCAGCTCACTAGACAAGAGCTCCTACAATGAGCAGTTCTTC. Using reference TRBV18 and TRBJ2-1 for the parts outside the CDR3, the full variable domain is NAGVMQNPRHLVRRRGQEARLRCSPMKGHSHVYWYRQLPEEGLKFMVYLQKENIIDESGMPKERFSAEFPKEGPSILRIQQVVRGDSAAYFCASSLDKSSYNEQFFGPGTRLTVL.

This sequence joins TRBV27 and TRBJ2-5; 14 bases are shared with TRBD2. CDR1 is MNHEY and CDR2 is SMNVEV in the germline V gene (reference sequence). Losses at the gene ends were 2 bases for V and 0 bases for J; bases not matched to a gene: 8. The length of the CDR3 is 19 residues. This chain's CDR3 is CASSLTSGTSGGNQETQYF. The CDR3 DNA reads as TGTGCCAGCAGTTTAACCTCCGGGACTAGCGGGGGAAACCAAGAGACCCAGTACTTC.

J is TRBJ2-3 and V is TRBV29-1; 7 nucleotides line up with TRBD2. CDR3 size: 17 residues. Trimming cost V 8 bases and J 1 base; bases outside gene matches: 18. Germline V gene data show CDR1 as SQVTM and CDR2 as ANQGSEA. Here the CDR3 reads CSLLGGAQPLGTDTQYF. In nucleotides, the CDR3 is TGCAGCCTGTTGGGAGGGGCCCAACCATTAGGCACAGATACGCAGTATTTT.

This clone was recorded a few times. The chain employs TRBV11-3 and TRBJ2-2; 9 bases are shared with TRBD2. Looked up from germline, CDR1 is SGHNT and CDR2 is YENEEA. The CDR3 runs to 16 residues. J was trimmed by 3 bases and V by 2 bases; bases with no gene match: 4. CDR3 sequence: CASSLRAGGHTGELFF. The DNA of the CDR3 is TGTGCCAGCAGCTTAAGAGCGGGGGGCCACACCGGGGAGCTGTTTTTT.

This chain connects TRBV6-1 to TRBJ1-1, with TRBD1 identical over 8 bases. Germline trimming cut 2 bases from V and 4 bases from J; bases unmatched to any gene: 6. Germline V gene lookup returns CDR1 MNHNS and CDR2 SASEGT. The CDR3 contains 15 residues. CDR3 residues: CASSEQGAPPTEAFF. In DNA form, the CDR3 reads TGTGCCAGCAGTGAACAGGGGGCCCCCCCCACTGAAGCTTTCTTT.

This CDR3 reads CAWSNSNEQFF. DNA for the CDR3: TGTGCCTGGTCCAACTCCAATGAGCAGTTCTTC. The rearrangement joins TRBV30 to TRBJ2-1; no firm D call. Trimming stripped 5 bases from V and 6 bases from J, with 8 bases between. This CDR3 has 11 residues. Germline V gives CDR1 GTSNPN, CDR2 SVGIG (reference sequence).